A selection of T cell receptor beta chains follows, all from one sample in a study of blood T cell repertoires in COVID-19. Libraries were prepared by immunoSEQ multiplex PCR; TCRdb keeps only in-frame clonotypes and omits some of them. Here the sample spans about 88,000 clones, around nine tenths being singletons. The sample taken for sequencing was peripheral blood. Receptors originate from a man aged 80 or over with acute or convalescent COVID-19. The CDR3 runs from the conserved cysteine through the conserved F or W. D genes are given only for firm matches. Size tells how often a clone was seen (once, few, many) or the class of an expanded clone, and some rows leave it out.

v_call	clone_size	j_call	d_call	cdr3_aa	cdr3_nt
TRBV10-3	-	TRBJ2-1	TRBD2	CAINPSGSSYNEQFF	TGTGCCATCAACCCTAGCGGGAGCTCCTACAATGAGCAGTTCTTC
TRBV3-1/TRBV3-2	once	TRBJ1-2	TRBD1	CASSLRGINYGYTF	TGTGCCAGCAGCCTCAGGGGGATTAACTATGGCTACACCTTC
TRBV5-1	-	TRBJ1-2	-	CASSLAGPGGAYGYTF	TGCGCCAGCAGCTTGGCCGGACCGGGGGGGGCCTATGGCTACACCTTC
TRBV6-2/TRBV6-3	-	TRBJ2-1	TRBD1	CASSSGQGAYNEQFF	TGTGCCAGCAGTTCCGGACAGGGGGCTTACAATGAGCAGTTCTTC
TRBV19	-	TRBJ1-5	TRBD1	CASTKDRVNQPQHF	TGTGCCAGTACCAAGGACAGGGTCAATCAGCCCCAGCATTTT
TRBV15	-	TRBJ1-3	-	CATSRDHRDSGNTIYF	TGTGCCACCAGCAGAGATCACAGGGACTCTGGAAACACCATATATTTT
TRBV3-1/TRBV3-2	-	TRBJ2-5	TRBD2	CASSQLGLAGGPRETQYF	TGTGCCAGCAGCCAGTTGGGACTAGCGGGAGGGCCCAGAGAGACCCAGTACTTC
TRBV4-3	-	TRBJ1-2	TRBD1	CASSQDRTGRANGYTF	TGCGCCAGCAGCCAAGATAGGACAGGGAGGGCAAATGGCTACACCTTC
TRBV30	-	TRBJ1-1	-	CAWKGELGSSAFF	TGTGCCTGGAAAGGGGAATTGGGTTCGTCTGCTTTCTTT
TRBV9	-	TRBJ1-5	-	CASSDSPDSNQPQHF	TGTGCCAGCAGCGACAGTCCAGATAGCAATCAGCCCCAGCATTTT
TRBV11-3	-	TRBJ2-3	-	CASSPHGAGTDTQYF	TGTGCCAGCAGCCCCCACGGAGCAGGCACAGATACGCAGTATTTT
TRBV28	-	TRBJ2-2	TRBD2	CASSIRTSGSGGTGELFF	TGTGCCAGCAGTATCAGGACTAGCGGGAGTGGTGGGACCGGGGAGCTGTTTTTT
TRBV2	-	TRBJ1-2	TRBD1	CASSRDRNNYGYTF	TGTGCCAGCAGTCGGGACAGGAATAACTATGGCTACACCTTC
TRBV24-1	-	TRBJ2-1	TRBD1	CATSDLCTGGTCEQFF	TGTGCCACCAGTGATTTGTGTACAGGGGGTACCTGTGAGCAGTTCTTC
TRBV29-1	-	TRBJ2-1	TRBD2	CSVGGGSSYNEQFF	TGCAGCGTTGGTGGCGGGAGCTCCTACAATGAGCAGTTCTTC
TRBV7-2	-	TRBJ2-7	TRBD1	CASSPHGTGSYEQYF	TGTGCCAGCAGCCCTCACGGGACAGGGTCCTACGAGCAGTACTTC
TRBV4-1	once	TRBJ2-3	-	CASSRWADRASTDTQYF	TGCGCCAGCAGCCGTTGGGCTGATCGTGCTAGCACAGATACGCAGTATTTT
TRBV5-1	-	TRBJ2-7	-	CASSRVPSYEQYF	TGCGCCAGCAGCCGGGTACCCTCCTACGAGCAGTACTTC
TRBV7-9	-	TRBJ1-5	-	CASSFGNQPQHF	TGTGCCAGCAGCTTCGGCAATCAGCCCCAGCATTTT
TRBV28	-	TRBJ1-2	TRBD1	CASRWTGRNYGYTF	TGTGCCAGCAGGTGGACAGGGAGGAACTATGGCTACACCTTC
TRBV6-1	-	TRBJ1-4	-	CASSDLYRQTSNEKLFF	TGTGCCAGCAGTGACCTATACCGACAGACATCTAATGAAAAACTGTTTTTT
TRBV6-1	-	TRBJ1-2	-	CASSEGTLNYGYTF	TGTGCCAGCAGTGAGGGGACTTTAAACTATGGCTACACCTTC
TRBV7-9	few	TRBJ1-6	-	CASSLQVRNSPLHF	TGTGCCAGCAGCCTACAGGTCCGTAATTCACCCCTCCACTTT
TRBV14	-	TRBJ2-7	-	CASSARLNSYEQYF	TGTGCCAGCAGCGCGAGACTTAATTCCTACGAGCAGTACTTC
TRBV7-2	-	TRBJ2-4	TRBD2	CASSALPGTSGDRYF	TGTGCCAGCAGCGCCCTGCCCGGGACTAGCGGGGATAGGTACTTC
TRBV29-1	-	TRBJ1-2	-	CSVEVRGGGYTF	TGCAGCGTTGAAGTGCGGGGAGGGGGCTACACCTTC
TRBV5-4	-	TRBJ2-1	TRBD2	CASSSSGRSYNEQFF	TGTGCCAGCAGTAGTAGCGGGAGATCCTACAATGAGCAGTTCTTC
TRBV30	-	TRBJ1-1	TRBD1	CAWSWDSPAFF	TGTGCCTGGAGCTGGGACAGTCCAGCTTTCTTT
TRBV29-1	-	TRBJ1-2	-	CSVEVQFYGYTF	TGCAGCGTTGAGGTACAGTTCTATGGCTACACCTTC
TRBV7-9	-	TRBJ2-7	-	CASSLTPIEQYF	TGTGCCAGCAGCTTAACTCCGATTGAGCAGTACTTC
TRBV5-4	-	TRBJ1-2	TRBD1	CASSFSADRVDYTF	TGTGCCAGCAGCTTTTCGGCGGACAGGGTCGACTACACCTTC
TRBV10-3	-	TRBJ1-1	TRBD1	CAISGQGGTEAFF	TGTGCCATCAGCGGACAGGGCGGCACTGAAGCTTTCTTT
TRBV5-6	-	TRBJ2-1	-	CASSPPWSGPHYNEQFF	TGTGCCAGCAGCCCCCCATGGAGCGGACCTCACTACAATGAGCAGTTCTTC
TRBV18	-	TRBJ1-6	-	CASSLRQPDVLNSPLHF	TGTGCCAGCTCACTACGACAGCCTGATGTCCTAAATTCACCCCTCCACTTT